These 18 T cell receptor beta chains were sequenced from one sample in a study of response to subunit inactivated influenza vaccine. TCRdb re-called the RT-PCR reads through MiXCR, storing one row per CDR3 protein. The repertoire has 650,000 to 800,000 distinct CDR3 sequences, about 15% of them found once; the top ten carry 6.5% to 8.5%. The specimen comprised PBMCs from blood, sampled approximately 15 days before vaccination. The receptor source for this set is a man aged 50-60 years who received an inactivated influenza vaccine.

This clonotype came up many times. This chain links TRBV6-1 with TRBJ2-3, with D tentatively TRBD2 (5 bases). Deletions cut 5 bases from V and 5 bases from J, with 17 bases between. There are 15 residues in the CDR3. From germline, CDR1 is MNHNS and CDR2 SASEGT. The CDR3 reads CASSPGLLGRDTQYF. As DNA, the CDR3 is TGTGCCAGCAGTCCCGGTCTATTGGGGAGAGATACGCAGTATTTT.

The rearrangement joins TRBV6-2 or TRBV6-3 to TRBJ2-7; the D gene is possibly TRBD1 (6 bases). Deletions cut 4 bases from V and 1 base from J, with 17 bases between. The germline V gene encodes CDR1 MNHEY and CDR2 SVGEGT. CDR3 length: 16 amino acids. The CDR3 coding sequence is TGTGCCAGCAGTTTACAAATTGGACAGACATCCTACGAGCAGTACTTC. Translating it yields CASSLQIGQTSYEQYF.

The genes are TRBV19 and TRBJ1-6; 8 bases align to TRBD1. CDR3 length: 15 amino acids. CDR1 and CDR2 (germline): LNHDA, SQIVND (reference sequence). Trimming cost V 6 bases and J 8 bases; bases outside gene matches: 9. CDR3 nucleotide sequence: TGTGCCAGTAGCGTACCGGGACAGGTTCATTCACCCCTCCACTTT. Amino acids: CASSVPGQVHSPLHF.

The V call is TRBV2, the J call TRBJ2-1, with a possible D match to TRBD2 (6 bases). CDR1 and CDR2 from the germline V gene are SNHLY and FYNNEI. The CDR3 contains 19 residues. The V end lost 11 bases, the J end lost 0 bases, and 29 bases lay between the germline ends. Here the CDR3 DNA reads TGTGCCTTCTGGATCAGGTGGATAGCGGAAAGAAGCTCCTACAATGAGCAGTTCTTC. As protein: CAFWIRWIAERSSYNEQFF.

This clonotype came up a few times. Here the CDR3 reads CASSLERAAVTQYF. The CDR3 region has the DNA TGTGCCAGCAGCTTAGAACGAGCAGCGGTGACCCAGTACTTC. This chain links TRBV7-2 with TRBJ2-5; D might be TRBD2 (5 bases). Germline lookup yields CDR1 SGHTA and CDR2 FQGNSA. V lost 1 base to trimming and J lost 7 bases, with 13 bases between them. The CDR3 has 14 residues.

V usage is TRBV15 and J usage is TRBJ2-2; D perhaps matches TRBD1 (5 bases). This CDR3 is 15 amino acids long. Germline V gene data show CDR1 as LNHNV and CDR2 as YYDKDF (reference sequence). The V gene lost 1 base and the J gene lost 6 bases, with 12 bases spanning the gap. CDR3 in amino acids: CATSRAGSLAGELFF. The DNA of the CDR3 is TGTGCCACCAGCAGAGCAGGGTCTTTGGCCGGGGAGCTGTTTTTT. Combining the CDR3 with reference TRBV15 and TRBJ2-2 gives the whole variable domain DAMVIQNPRYQVTQFGKPVTLSCSQTLNHNVMYWYQQKSSQAPKLLFHYYDKDFNNEADTPDNFQSRRPNTSFCFLDIRSPGLGDTAMYLCATSRAGSLAGELFFGEGSRLTVL.

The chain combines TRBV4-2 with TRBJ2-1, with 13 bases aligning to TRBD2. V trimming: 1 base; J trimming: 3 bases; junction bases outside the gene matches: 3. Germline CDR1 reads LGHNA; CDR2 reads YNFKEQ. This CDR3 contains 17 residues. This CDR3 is CASSQGGLAGFYNEQFF. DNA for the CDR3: TGTGCCAGCAGCCAAGGGGGACTAGCGGGATTCTACAATGAGCAGTTCTTC.

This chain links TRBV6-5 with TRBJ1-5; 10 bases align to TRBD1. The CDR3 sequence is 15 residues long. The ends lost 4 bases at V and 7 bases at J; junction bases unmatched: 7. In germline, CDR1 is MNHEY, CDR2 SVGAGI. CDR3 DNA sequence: TGTGCCAGCAGTTCAGGACAGGGGGAGAGACAGCCCCAGCATTTT. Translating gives CASSSGQGERQPQHF.

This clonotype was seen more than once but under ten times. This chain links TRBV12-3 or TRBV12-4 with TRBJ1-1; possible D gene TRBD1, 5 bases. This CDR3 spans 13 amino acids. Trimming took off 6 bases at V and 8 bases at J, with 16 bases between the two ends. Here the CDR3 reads CASRPRFGAEAFF. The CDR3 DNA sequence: TGTGCCAGCAGGCCCCGGTTTGGGGCCGAAGCTTTCTTT.

The CDR3 region has the DNA TGTGCCAGCCAAGGGAGAGGCAGTCCCTACGAGCAGTACTTC. Encoded protein: CASQGRGSPYEQYF. The chain is built from TRBV2 and TRBJ2-7; TRBD2 is a possible D gene (5 bases). Germline CDR1 reads SNHLY; CDR2 reads FYNNEI. V was trimmed by 8 bases and J by 2 bases, leaving 16 bases between them. The CDR3 is made up of 14 amino acids.

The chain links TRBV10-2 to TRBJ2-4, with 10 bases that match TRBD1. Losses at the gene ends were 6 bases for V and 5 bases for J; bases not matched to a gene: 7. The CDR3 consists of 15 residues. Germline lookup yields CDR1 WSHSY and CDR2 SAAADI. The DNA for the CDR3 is TGCGCCAGCAGAGACCACGACAGGGGGCAAAACATTCAGTACTTC. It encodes CASRDHDRGQNIQYF.

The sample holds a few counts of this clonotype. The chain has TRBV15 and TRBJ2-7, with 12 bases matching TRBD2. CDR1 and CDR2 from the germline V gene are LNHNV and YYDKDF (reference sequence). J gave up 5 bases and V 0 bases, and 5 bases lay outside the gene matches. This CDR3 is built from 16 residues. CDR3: CATSRDQPSGRDEQYF. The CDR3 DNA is TGTGCCACCAGCAGAGATCAACCTAGCGGGAGGGACGAGCAGTACTTC. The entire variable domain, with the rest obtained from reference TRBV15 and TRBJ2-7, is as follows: DAMVIQNPRYQVTQFGKPVTLSCSQTLNHNVMYWYQQKSSQAPKLLFHYYDKDFNNEADTPDNFQSRRPNTSFCFLDIRSPGLGDTAMYLCATSRDQPSGRDEQYFGPGTRLTVT.

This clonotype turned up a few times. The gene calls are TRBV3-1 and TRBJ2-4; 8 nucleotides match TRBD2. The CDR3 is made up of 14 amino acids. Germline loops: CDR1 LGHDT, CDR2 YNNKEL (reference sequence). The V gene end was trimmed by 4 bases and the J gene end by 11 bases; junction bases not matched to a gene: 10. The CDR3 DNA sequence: TGTGCCAGCAGCCTGGGACTAGATGTGGTCGTTCAGTACTTC. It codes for CASSLGLDVVVQYF.

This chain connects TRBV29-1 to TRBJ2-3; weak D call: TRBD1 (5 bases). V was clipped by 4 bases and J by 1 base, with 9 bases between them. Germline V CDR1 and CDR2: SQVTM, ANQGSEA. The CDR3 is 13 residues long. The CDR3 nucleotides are TGCAGCGTTGTGGAAGGGGGCACAGATACGCAGTATTTT. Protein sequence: CSVVEGGTDTQYF.

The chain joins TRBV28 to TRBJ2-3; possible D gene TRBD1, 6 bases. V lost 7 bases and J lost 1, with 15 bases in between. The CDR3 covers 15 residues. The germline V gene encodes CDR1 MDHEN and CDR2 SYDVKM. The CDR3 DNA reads TGTGCCAGCACCCGGGGACATAAAGGCACAGATACGCAGTATTTT. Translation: CASTRGHKGTDTQYF.

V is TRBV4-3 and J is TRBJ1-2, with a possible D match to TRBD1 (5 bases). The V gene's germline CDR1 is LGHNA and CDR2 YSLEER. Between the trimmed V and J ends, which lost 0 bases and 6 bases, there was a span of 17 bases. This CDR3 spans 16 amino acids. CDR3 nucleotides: TGCGCCAGCAGCCAAGAATCAGGAGGGGTTAAGGATGGCTACACCTTC. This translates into CASSQESGGVKDGYTF.

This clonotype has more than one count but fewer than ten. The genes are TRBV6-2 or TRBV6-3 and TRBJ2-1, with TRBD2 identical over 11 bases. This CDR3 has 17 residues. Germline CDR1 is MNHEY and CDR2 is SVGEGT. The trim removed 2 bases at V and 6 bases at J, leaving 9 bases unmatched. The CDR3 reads CASSYQRTSGFSNEQFF. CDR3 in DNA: TGTGCCAGCAGTTACCAACGGACTAGCGGGTTTTCCAATGAGCAGTTCTTC.

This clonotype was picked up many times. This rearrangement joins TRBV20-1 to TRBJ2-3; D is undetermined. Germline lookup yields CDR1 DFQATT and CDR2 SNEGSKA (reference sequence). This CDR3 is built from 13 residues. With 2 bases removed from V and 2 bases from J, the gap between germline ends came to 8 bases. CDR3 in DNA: TGCAGTGCTAGAAGGCAGCCCACAGATACGCAGTATTTT. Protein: CSARRQPTDTQYF.